A selection of T cell receptor beta chains follows, all from one sample in a study of radiation and T cells in renal cell carcinoma. This table comes from immunoSEQ multiplex PCR, and its TCRdb copy is limited to in-frame clones, with some not included. The table records 70,000 to 95,000 clones, approximately 80% of them present only once. The sample here was blood, taken from a patient whose treatment included radiotherapy and nephrectomy. Every receptor here comes from a man aged 55 to 70 with renal cell carcinoma. CDR3s include the opening cysteine and the closing phenylalanine or tryptophan. D genes are given only for firm matches. The listing skips clone size in some rows; elsewhere it reads once, few, many or a size class.

j_gene | v_gene | abundance | d_gene | CDR3aa | CDR3nt
TRBJ2-5 | TRBV29-1 | . | . | CSVGAQVQETQYF | TGCAGCGTTGGGGCCCAGGTTCAAGAGACCCAGTACTTC
TRBJ2-7 | TRBV7-9 | . | . | CASSLDSATYEQYF | TGTGCCAGCAGCTTAGATAGCGCAACCTACGAGCAGTACTTC
TRBJ2-1 | TRBV5-1 | . | . | CASSLDVYNEQFF | TGCGCCAGCAGCTTGGACGTCTACAATGAGCAGTTCTTC
TRBJ2-1 | TRBV10-3 | once | TRBD2 | CAISESISSGSANEQFF | TGTGCCATCAGTGAGTCGATTTCTAGCGGGAGTGCCAATGAGCAGTTCTTC
TRBJ2-6 | TRBV6-6 | . | . | CASSWDSGANVLTF | TGTGCCAGCAGTTGGGACTCTGGGGCCAACGTCCTGACTTTC
TRBJ2-7 | TRBV15 | once | . | CATSLPRDQVYEQYF | TGTGCCACCAGTCTCCCCCGCGATCAGGTCTACGAGCAGTACTTC
TRBJ2-5 | TRBV18 | . | TRBD2 | CASSLNSGRAEETQYF | TGTGCCAGCTCACTAAATAGCGGGAGGGCGGAAGAGACCCAGTACTTC
TRBJ2-7 | TRBV23-1 | . | . | CASSQSSSRYYEQYF | TGCGCCAGCAGTCAATCAAGTTCACGGTACTACGAGCAGTACTTC
TRBJ2-1 | TRBV7-9 | . | TRBD2 | CASSLLTSDNEQFF | TGTGCCAGCAGCTTACTAACTAGCGACAATGAGCAGTTCTTC
TRBJ2-7 | TRBV28 | . | . | CASSTRETSAYEQYF | TGTGCCAGCAGTACCCGGGAGACCTCAGCCTACGAGCAGTACTTC
TRBJ2-2 | TRBV11-2 | . | TRBD2 | CASSLTSGNTGELFF | TGTGCCAGCAGCTTAACTAGCGGGAACACCGGGGAGCTGTTTTTT
TRBJ1-1 | TRBV28 | once | . | CASSFMARNTEAFF | TGTGCCAGCAGTTTCATGGCGAGGAACACTGAAGCTTTCTTT
TRBJ2-3 | TRBV28 | . | TRBD2 | CASSFILPWRSSGTTDTQYF | TGTGCCAGCAGTTTTATACTACCGTGGAGGTCTAGCGGGACCACAGATACGCAGTATTTT
TRBJ1-1 | TRBV5-1 | . | TRBD1 | CASSSNRDRSEAFF | TGCGCCAGCAGCTCTAACCGGGACAGGTCTGAAGCTTTCTTT
TRBJ1-5 | TRBV19 | . | . | CASTLGGAEDQPQHF | TGTGCCAGTACCTTAGGGGGGGCTGAGGATCAGCCCCAGCATTTT
TRBJ1-2 | TRBV5-1 | . | TRBD1 | CASSLVSGQGAESGYTF | TGCGCCAGCAGCTTGGTTTCCGGACAGGGGGCAGAGAGTGGCTACACCTTC
TRBJ2-7 | TRBV9 | . | TRBD2 | CASGPLAGVEQYF | TGTGCCAGCGGACCCCTAGCGGGAGTCGAGCAGTACTTC
TRBJ2-7 | TRBV28 | few | . | CASKSSGSYEQYF | TGTGCCAGCAAAAGTTCTGGGTCCTACGAGCAGTACTTC
TRBJ2-1 | TRBV5-1 | . | TRBD1 | CASASTPRDRGYNEQFF | TGCGCCAGCGCTAGTACGCCCCGGGACAGGGGGTACAATGAGCAGTTCTTC
TRBJ1-1 | TRBV11-2 | few | . | CASSAGTTEAFF | TGTGCCAGCAGCGCTGGGACCACTGAAGCTTTCTTT
TRBJ1-2 | TRBV18 | . | . | CASSSDPPQGYTF | TGTGCCAGCTCATCGGACCCGCCGCAGGGCTACACCTTC
TRBJ1-5 | TRBV21-1 | . | . | CASSKVPGTGGGPQHF | TGTGCCAGCAGCAAAGTGCCCGGGACAGGGGGCGGGCCCCAGCATTTT
TRBJ2-3 | TRBV4-3 | . | TRBD2 | CASSQGASGRNTQYF | TGCGCCAGCAGCCAAGGGGCTAGCGGGAGAAATACGCAGTATTTT
TRBJ2-4 | TRBV7-8 | . | . | CASSPPEGSKNIQYF | TGTGCCAGCAGCCCTCCGGAGGGGTCCAAAAACATTCAGTACTTC
TRBJ2-1 | TRBV11-2 | . | TRBD2 | CASSLGGTRTSYNEQFF | TGTGCCAGCAGCTTAGGAGGGACTAGGACTTCCTACAATGAGCAGTTCTTC
TRBJ2-3 | TRBV19 | . | . | CASSALWSSTDTQYF | TGTGCCAGTAGTGCCCTTTGGAGCAGCACAGATACGCAGTATTTT
TRBJ2-3 | TRBV5-1 | . | TRBD2 | CASSTSGTTDTQYF | TGCGCCAGCAGCACTAGCGGGACCACAGATACGCAGTATTTT